This T cell receptor (beta chain) came from a study of cytomegalovirus exposure and HLA in healthy donors. Study conclusions and caveats: Per a prior analysis, the majority of TCR beta V segments were productive roughly 87% or roughly 30% of the time. Links to common viral pathogens appeared, in a later analysis, for several of the most significant clusters.

On this clone itself: No antigen is known for it.

The PCR contained 60 Vbeta and 13 Jbeta primers. Libraries were prepared by immunoSEQ multiplex PCR; TCRdb keeps only in-frame clonotypes and omits some of them. This table holds approximately 74,000 clones, roughly 78% found once. The V end lost 5 bases, the J end lost 7 bases, and 11 bases lay between the germline ends. In germline, CDR1 is SGHAT, CDR2 FQNNGV. The CDR3 is made up of 13 amino acids. This TCR was recovered from a man in his forties or fifties in good health and CMV-seronegative. Sequenced material: PBMCs. V is TRBV11-2 and J is TRBJ2-2; D perhaps matches TRBD2 (6 bases). The CDR3 coding sequence is TGTGCCAGCAGCCCGACGGGGGACGGGGAGCTGTTTTTT. This sequence encodes CASSPTGDGELFF.